Presented here are 16 T cell receptor beta chains from one specimen sequenced in a study of early T cells in non-severe SARS-CoV-2 infection. Each CDR3 protein is one row after TCRdb ran MiXCR on the 5' RACE reads. Among about 87,000 distinct CDR3 sequences listed, about 15% were seen once. The sequencing input was whole blood. These receptors originate from an adult who was a healthcare worker with PCR-confirmed SARS-CoV-2 infection or an uninfected control (not recorded which).

This rearrangement joins TRBV5-1 to TRBJ2-3; D remains ambiguous. CDR1 is SGHRS, CDR2 YFSETQ, per germline. The germline V and J ends were trimmed by 0 bases and 0 bases, with 11 bases remaining between them. CDR3 length: 16 residues. The CDR3, as DNA: TGCGCCAGCAGCTTGGCTGGCGAACCTAGCACAGATACGCAGTATTTT. Translating it yields CASSLAGEPSTDTQYF.

Only a few counts were recorded for this clonotype. The V and J genes are TRBV7-8 and TRBJ1-2; D remains unclear. This CDR3 region has 13 residues. Germline assignment: CDR1 SGHVS and CDR2 FQNEAQ. V lost 2 bases and J 4 bases, leaving 8 bases between the germline ends. The chain's CDR3 is CASSLNQAYGYTF. CDR3 sequence (DNA): TGTGCCAGCAGCTTAAACCAGGCCTATGGCTACACCTTC.

This clonotype was seen a handful of times. V usage is TRBV5-5 and J usage is TRBJ2-1; a possible D gene is TRBD2 (5 bases). The germline V and J ends were trimmed by 3 bases and 7 bases, with 20 bases remaining between them. The CDR3 totals 16 residues. Germline V lookup: CDR1 SGHKS, CDR2 YYEKEE (reference sequence). In nucleotides, the CDR3 is TGTGCCAGCAGCTCCGTCGGACTCGGCTGGCGGAATGAGCAGTTCTTC. It is translated as CASSSVGLGWRNEQFF.

This chain uses TRBV4-3 with TRBJ2-3; no reliable D call. Germline loops: CDR1 LGHNA, CDR2 YSLEER. The CDR3 consists of 15 residues. Trimming stripped 0 bases from V and 2 bases from J, with 9 bases between. CDR3 amino acids: CASSQEWATTDTQYF. The DNA for the CDR3 is TGCGCCAGCAGCCAAGAATGGGCGACCACAGATACGCAGTATTTT.

The sample holds a few counts of this clonotype. The chain links TRBV13 to TRBJ2-5; no firm D call. This CDR3 comprises 13 residues. CDR1 is PRHDT and CDR2 is FYEKMQ in the germline V gene (reference sequence). V was shortened by 3 bases and J by 0 bases, with 5 bases between the two germline ends. The CDR3 DNA follows: TGTGCCAGCAGCTTGTGGGACCAAGAGACCCAGTACTTC. Its translation is CASSLWDQETQYF. Using reference TRBV13 and TRBJ2-5 for the parts outside the CDR3, the full variable domain is AAGVIQSPRHLIKEKRETATLKCYPIPRHDTVYWYQQGPGQDPQFLISFYEKMQSDKGSIPDRFSAQQFSDYHSELNMSSLELGDSALYFCASSLWDQETQYFGPGTRLLVL.

This clonotype has at least ten counts. The rearrangement uses TRBV3-1 and TRBJ1-1, with D perhaps matching TRBD1 (6 bases). V shed 0 bases and J shed 1 base, with 9 bases lying between them. Germline V lookup: CDR1 LGHDT, CDR2 YNNKEL (reference sequence). The CDR3 runs 15 residues. CDR3 nucleotide sequence: TGTGCCAGCAGCCAAGATTGGGGACAGAACACTGAAGCTTTCTTT. Translated: CASSQDWGQNTEAFF.

This clonotype has only a few counts. The chain is built from TRBV15 and TRBJ2-1; D is unresolved. The germline V gene has CDR1 LNHNV and CDR2 YYDKDF (reference sequence). This CDR3 comprises 13 residues. The V end lost 0 bases, the J end lost 5 bases, and 5 bases lay between the germline ends. CDR3 protein: CATSRDTHNEQFF. Written as DNA, the CDR3 is TGTGCCACCAGCAGAGATACCCACAATGAGCAGTTCTTC.

The chain employs TRBV20-1 and TRBJ2-3; D is possibly TRBD1 or TRBD2 (7 bases each). The CDR3 runs 14 residues. V was clipped by 4 bases and J by 2 bases, with 13 bases between them. Germline assignment: CDR1 DFQATT and CDR2 SNEGSKA (reference sequence). Written as DNA, the CDR3 is TGCAGTGCTACCAGGGGGGGACTCACAGATACGCAGTATTTT. This gives the protein CSATRGGLTDTQYF.

The rearrangement uses TRBV19 and TRBJ2-6; D gene ambiguous. This CDR3 spans 15 amino acids. V dropped 0 bases and J dropped 1 base, with 4 bases sitting between them. CDR1 LNHDA and CDR2 SQIVND come from the germline V gene (reference sequence). CDR3 nucleotide sequence: TGTGCCAGTAGTATAGAAGGGTCTGGGGCCAACGTCCTGACTTTC. Its translation is CASSIEGSGANVLTF.

The table lists this clonotype with a few counts. The chain links TRBV20-1 to TRBJ2-7, with D maybe TRBD1 (6 bases). Germline-derived CDR1 and CDR2 are DFQATT and SNEGSKA (reference sequence). This CDR3 spans 13 amino acids. V lost 1 base and J 1 base, leaving 8 bases between the germline ends. CDR3 region: CSARGGGSYEQYF. CDR3 coding DNA: TGCAGTGCTAGAGGAGGGGGATCCTACGAGCAGTACTTC.

This clonotype was found a few times. The chain is built from TRBV19 and TRBJ2-3; 10 nucleotides agree with TRBD2. The germline V gene has CDR1 LNHDA and CDR2 SQIVND (reference sequence). There are 17 residues in the CDR3. V shed 3 bases, J shed 2 bases, and the junction held 8 bases outside the gene matches. The CDR3 DNA is TGTGCCAGTAGTATTGTGAGAGCGGGGGGGCCCACAGATACGCAGTATTTT. Amino acids: CASSIVRAGGPTDTQYF.

This clonotype was seen repeatedly, ten times or more. V gene TRBV29-1 combines with J gene TRBJ2-7; a possible D gene is TRBD1 (6 bases). In germline, CDR1 is SQVTM, CDR2 ANQGSEA. This CDR3 has 12 amino acids. Trimming left V 4 bases short and J 0 bases short, with 7 bases between. CDR3 residues: CSVGQASYEQYF. For the CDR3, the DNA is TGCAGCGTTGGACAGGCCTCCTACGAGCAGTACTTC.

A few counts support this clonotype. An end of the junction differs from the germline gene, which may be a read error. This chain uses TRBV7-7 with TRBJ1-5, with 8 bases that match TRBD1. CDR1 is SSHAT, CDR2 FNYEAQ, per germline (reference sequence). The CDR3 consists of 16 residues. CDR3 nucleotide sequence: TGTGCTAGCAGCCCCGGGACAGGCTATAGCAATCAGCCCCAGCATTTT. Protein product: CASSPGTGYSNQPQHF. The full variable domain, rest sourced from reference TRBV7-7 and TRBJ1-5, is GAGVSQSPRYKVTKRGQDVTLRCDPISSHATLYWYQQALGQGPEFLTYFNYEAQPDKSGLPSDRFSAERPEGSISTLTIQRTEQRDSAMYRCASSPGTGYSNQPQHFGDGTRLSIL.

This clonotype was picked up a small number of times. This chain links TRBV6-1 with TRBJ1-2; perhaps TRBD1 as D (5 bases). The CDR3 runs 14 residues. Germline CDR1 reads MNHNS; CDR2 reads SASEGT. V dropped 10 bases and J dropped 4 bases, with 19 bases sitting between them. This CDR3 reads CATTEGSPGYGYTF. CDR3 in DNA: TGTGCCACCACCGAGGGGAGTCCTGGCTATGGCTACACCTTC.

The CDR3 loop reads CASSLGLPSDTQYF. The DNA of the CDR3 is TGTGCCAGCAGCCTCGGACTACCGTCAGATACGCAGTATTTT. The chain couples TRBV11-3 to TRBJ2-3; tentative D call: TRBD2 (6 bases). CDR1 and CDR2 (germline): SGHNT, YENEEA. V lost 5 bases to trimming and J lost 4 bases, with 13 bases between them. The length of the CDR3 is 14 residues.

This clonotype appeared many times. The genes are TRBV10-3 and TRBJ1-5; maybe TRBD1 (6 bases). Looked up from germline, CDR1 is ENHRY and CDR2 is SYGVKD. There are 14 residues in the CDR3. The V end lost 2 bases, the J end lost 7 bases, and 12 bases lay between the germline ends. In DNA, the CDR3 is TGTGCCATCAGTGAGGAAGGGGGAGGACAGCCCCAGCATTTT. It is translated as CAISEEGGGQPQHF.